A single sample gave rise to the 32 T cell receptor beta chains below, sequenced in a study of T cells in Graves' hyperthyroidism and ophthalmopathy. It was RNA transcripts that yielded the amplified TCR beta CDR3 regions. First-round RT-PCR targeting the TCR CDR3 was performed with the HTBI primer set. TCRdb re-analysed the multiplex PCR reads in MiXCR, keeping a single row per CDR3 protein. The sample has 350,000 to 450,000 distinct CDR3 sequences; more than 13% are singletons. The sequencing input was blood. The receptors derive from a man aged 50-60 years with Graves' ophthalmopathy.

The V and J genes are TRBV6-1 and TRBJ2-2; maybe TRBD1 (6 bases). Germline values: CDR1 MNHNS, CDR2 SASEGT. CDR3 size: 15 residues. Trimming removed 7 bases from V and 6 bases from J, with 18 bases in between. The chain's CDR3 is CASNQGGSFSGELFF. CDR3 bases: TGTGCCAGCAATCAAGGGGGTAGTTTCTCCGGGGAGCTGTTTTTT.

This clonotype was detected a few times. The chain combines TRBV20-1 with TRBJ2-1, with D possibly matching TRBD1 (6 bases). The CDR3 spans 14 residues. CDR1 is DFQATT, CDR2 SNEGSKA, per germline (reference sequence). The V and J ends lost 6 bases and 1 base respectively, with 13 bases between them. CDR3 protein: CSATRTVSYNEQFF. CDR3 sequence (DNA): TGCAGTGCGACGCGGACAGTATCCTACAATGAGCAGTTCTTC.

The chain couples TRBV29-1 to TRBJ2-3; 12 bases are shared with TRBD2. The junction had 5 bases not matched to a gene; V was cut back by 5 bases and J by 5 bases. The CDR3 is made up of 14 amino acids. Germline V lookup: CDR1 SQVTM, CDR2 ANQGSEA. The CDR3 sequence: CSVLAGGEGDTQYF. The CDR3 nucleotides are TGCAGCGTTCTAGCGGGAGGGGAGGGAGATACGCAGTATTTT.

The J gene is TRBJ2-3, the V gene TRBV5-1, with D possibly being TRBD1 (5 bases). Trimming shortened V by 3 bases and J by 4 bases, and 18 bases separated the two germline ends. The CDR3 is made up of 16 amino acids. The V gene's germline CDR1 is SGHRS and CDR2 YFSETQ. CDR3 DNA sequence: TGCGCCAGCAGCTCCTTAAGCCAGGGTGGGGCAGATACGCAGTATTTT. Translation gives CASSSLSQGGADTQYF.

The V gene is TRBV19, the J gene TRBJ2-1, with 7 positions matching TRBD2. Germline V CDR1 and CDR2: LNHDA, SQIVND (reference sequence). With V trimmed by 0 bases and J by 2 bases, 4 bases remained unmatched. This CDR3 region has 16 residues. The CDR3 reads CASSIDTGLTYNEQFF. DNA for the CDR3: TGTGCCAGTAGTATAGATACGGGACTAACCTACAATGAGCAGTTCTTC.

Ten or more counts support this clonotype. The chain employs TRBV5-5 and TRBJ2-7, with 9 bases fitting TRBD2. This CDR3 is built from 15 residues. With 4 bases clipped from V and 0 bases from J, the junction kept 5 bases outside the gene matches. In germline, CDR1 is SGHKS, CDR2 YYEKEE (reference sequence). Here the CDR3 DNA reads TGTGCCAGCAGCAGTAGCGGGAGATACTCCTACGAGCAGTACTTC. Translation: CASSSSGRYSYEQYF.

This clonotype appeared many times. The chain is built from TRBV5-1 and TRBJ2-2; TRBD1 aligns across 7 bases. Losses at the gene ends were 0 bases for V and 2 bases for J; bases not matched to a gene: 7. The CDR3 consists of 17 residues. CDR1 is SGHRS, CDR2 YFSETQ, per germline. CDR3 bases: TGCGCCAGCAGCTTGGTGGGACAGATAAAAAACACCGGGGAGCTGTTTTTT. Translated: CASSLVGQIKNTGELFF.

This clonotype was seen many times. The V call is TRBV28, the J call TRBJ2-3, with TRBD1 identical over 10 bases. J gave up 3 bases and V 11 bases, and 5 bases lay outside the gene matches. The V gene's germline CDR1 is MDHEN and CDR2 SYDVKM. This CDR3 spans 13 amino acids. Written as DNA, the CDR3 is TGTGCCGGGGGACAGGGGACAACAGATACGCAGTATTTT. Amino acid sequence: CAGGQGTTDTQYF.

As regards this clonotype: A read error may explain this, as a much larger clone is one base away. The CDR3 sequence: CASSLSAVTPSQHF. The CDR3 DNA reads TGTGCCAGCAGTTTATCTGCTGTGACACCATCCCAGCATTTT. The chain recombines TRBV28 with TRBJ1-5, with no clear D. This CDR3 contains 14 residues. Germline-derived CDR1 and CDR2 are MDHEN and SYDVKM. V was trimmed by 1 base and J by 11 bases, leaving 15 bases between them.

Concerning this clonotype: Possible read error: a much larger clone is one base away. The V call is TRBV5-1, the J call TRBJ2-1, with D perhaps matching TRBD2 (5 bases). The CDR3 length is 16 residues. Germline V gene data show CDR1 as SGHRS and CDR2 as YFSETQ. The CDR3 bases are TGCGCCAGCAGCTTGGCCGATCGTTTAGACTACAATGAGCGGTTCTTC. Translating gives CASSLADRLDYNERFF.

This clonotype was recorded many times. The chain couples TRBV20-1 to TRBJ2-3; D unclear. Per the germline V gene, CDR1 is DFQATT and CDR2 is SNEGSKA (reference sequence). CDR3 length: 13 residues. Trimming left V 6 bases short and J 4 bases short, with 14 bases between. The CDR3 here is CSATDLTADTQYF. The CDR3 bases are TGCAGTGCCACCGACTTGACCGCAGATACGCAGTATTTT.

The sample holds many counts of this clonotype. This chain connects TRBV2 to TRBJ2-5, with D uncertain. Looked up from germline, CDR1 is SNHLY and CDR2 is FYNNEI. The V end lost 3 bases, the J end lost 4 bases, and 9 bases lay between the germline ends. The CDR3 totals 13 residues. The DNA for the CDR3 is TGTGCCAGCAGTGACCAAGTCCCAGAGACCCAGTACTTC. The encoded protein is CASSDQVPETQYF.

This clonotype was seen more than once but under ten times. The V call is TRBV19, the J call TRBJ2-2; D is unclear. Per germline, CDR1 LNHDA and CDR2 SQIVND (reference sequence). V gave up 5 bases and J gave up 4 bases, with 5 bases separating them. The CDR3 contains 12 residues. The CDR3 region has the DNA TGTGCCAGTAGTTACCGCACCGGGGAGCTGTTTTTT. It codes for CASSYRTGELFF.

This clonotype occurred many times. In nucleotides, the CDR3 is TGCAGTGAACCAGGGCCAGGAGGGGAGACCCAGTACTTC. Its protein product is CSEPGPGGETQYF. The chain employs TRBV20-1 and TRBJ2-5; the D gene is possibly TRBD2 (6 bases). The CDR3 has 13 residues. V was clipped by 7 bases and J by 5 bases, with 17 bases between them. Germline values: CDR1 DFQATT, CDR2 SNEGSKA (reference sequence).

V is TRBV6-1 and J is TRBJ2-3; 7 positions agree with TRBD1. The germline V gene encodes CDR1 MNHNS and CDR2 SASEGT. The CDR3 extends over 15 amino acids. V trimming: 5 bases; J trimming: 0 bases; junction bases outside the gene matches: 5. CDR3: CASSSGQPSTDTQYF. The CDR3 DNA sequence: TGTGCCAGCAGTTCGGGACAGCCTAGCACAGATACGCAGTATTTT.

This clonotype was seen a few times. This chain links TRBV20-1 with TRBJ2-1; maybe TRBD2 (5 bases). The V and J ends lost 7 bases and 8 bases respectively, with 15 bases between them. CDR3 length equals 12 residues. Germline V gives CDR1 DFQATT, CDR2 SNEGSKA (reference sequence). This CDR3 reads CSEKATSHEQFF. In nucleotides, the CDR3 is TGCAGTGAAAAAGCCACTAGTCATGAGCAGTTCTTC.

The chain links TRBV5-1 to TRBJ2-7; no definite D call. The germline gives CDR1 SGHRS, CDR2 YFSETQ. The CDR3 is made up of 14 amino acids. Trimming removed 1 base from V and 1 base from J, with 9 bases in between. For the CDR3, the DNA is TGCGCCAGCAGCTTGTTTGGCCAGTCCTACGAGCAGTACTTC. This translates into CASSLFGQSYEQYF.

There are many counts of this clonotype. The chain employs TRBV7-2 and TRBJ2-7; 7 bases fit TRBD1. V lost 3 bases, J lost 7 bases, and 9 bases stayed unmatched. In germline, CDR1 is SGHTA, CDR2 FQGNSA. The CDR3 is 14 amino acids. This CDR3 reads CASSLSAGGREQYF. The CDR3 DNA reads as TGTGCCAGCAGCTTGTCCGCAGGGGGAAGGGAGCAGTACTTC.

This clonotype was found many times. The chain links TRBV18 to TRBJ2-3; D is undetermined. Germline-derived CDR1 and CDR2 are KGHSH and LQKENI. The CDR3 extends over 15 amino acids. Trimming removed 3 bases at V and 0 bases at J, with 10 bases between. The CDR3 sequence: CASSPIGPSTDTQYF. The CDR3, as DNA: TGTGCCAGCTCACCGATAGGGCCTAGCACAGATACGCAGTATTTT.

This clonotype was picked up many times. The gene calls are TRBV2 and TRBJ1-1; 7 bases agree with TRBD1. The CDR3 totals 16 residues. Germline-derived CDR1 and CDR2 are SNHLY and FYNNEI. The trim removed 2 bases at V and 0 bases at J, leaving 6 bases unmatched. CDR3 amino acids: CASSELGQPLNTEAFF. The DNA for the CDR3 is TGTGCCAGCAGTGAATTGGGACAGCCTTTGAACACTGAAGCTTTCTTT.

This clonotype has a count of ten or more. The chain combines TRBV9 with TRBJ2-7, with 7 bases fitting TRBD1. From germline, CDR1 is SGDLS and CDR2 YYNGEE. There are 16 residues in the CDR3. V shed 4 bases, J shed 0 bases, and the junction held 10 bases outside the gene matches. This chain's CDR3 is CASSSRVGTDSYEQYF. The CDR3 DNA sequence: TGTGCCAGCAGCTCGAGGGTAGGGACAGACTCCTACGAGCAGTACTTC.

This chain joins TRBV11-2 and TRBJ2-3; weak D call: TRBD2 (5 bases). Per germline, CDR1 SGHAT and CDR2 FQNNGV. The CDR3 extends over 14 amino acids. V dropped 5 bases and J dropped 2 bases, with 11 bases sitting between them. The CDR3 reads CASSLRLHTDTQYF. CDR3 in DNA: TGTGCCAGCAGCCTAAGACTACACACAGATACGCAGTATTTT.

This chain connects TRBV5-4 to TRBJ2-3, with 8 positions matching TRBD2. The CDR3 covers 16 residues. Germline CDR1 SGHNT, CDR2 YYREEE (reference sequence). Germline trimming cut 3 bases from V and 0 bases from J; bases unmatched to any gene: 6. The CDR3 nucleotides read TGTGCCAGCAGCTGGGGGACTAGTCGGAGCACAGATACGCAGTATTTT. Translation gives CASSWGTSRSTDTQYF. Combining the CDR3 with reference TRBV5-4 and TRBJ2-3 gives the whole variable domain ETGVTQSPTHLIKTRGQQVTLRCSSQSGHNTVSWYQQALGQGPQFIFQYYREEENGRGNFPPRFSGLQFPNYSSELNVNALELDDSALYLCASSWGTSRSTDTQYFGPGTRLTVL.

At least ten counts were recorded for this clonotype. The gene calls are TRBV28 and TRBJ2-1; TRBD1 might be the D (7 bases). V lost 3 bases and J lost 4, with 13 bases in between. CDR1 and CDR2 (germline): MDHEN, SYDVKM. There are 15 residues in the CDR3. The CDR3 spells CASSFMAGGYNEQFF. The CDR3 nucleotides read TGTGCCAGCAGTTTTATGGCAGGGGGGTACAATGAGCAGTTCTTC. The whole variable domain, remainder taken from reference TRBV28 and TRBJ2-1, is DVKVTQSSRYLVKRTGEKVFLECVQDMDHENMFWYRQDPGLGLRLIYFSYDVKMKEKGDIPEGYSVSREKKERFSLILESASTNQTSMYLCASSFMAGGYNEQFFGPGTRLTVL.

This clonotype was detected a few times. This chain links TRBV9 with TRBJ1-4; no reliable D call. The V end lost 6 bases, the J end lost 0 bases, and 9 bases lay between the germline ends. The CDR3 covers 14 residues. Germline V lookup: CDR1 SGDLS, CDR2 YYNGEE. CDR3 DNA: TGTGCCAGCAACCTAGATTCAACTAATGAAAAACTGTTTTTT. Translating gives CASNLDSTNEKLFF.

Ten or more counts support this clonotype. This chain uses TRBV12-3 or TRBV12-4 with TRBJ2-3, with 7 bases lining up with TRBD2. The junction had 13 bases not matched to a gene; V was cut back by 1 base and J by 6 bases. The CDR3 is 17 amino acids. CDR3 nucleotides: TGTGCCAGCAGTTTAGAGGTTGCGGGAGTGTCCTCCGATACGCAGTATTTT. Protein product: CASSLEVAGVSSDTQYF.

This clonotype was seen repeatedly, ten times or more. CDR3 sequence: CSVEARDNEQFF. The CDR3 DNA follows: TGCAGCGTTGAAGCGCGGGACAATGAGCAGTTCTTC. The genes are TRBV29-1 and TRBJ2-1; D possibly corresponds to TRBD2 (5 bases). Germline-derived CDR1 and CDR2 are SQVTM and ANQGSEA. The CDR3 covers 12 residues. The V end lost 1 base, the J end lost 5 bases, and 6 bases lay between the germline ends.

The CDR3 nucleotides are TGTGCCAGCAGTTTCTTAGCTAGCCCAGAGACCCAGTACTTC. Amino acids: CASSFLASPETQYF. This chain joins TRBV12-3 or TRBV12-4 and TRBJ2-5; D may be TRBD2 (5 bases). V shed 3 bases and J shed 4 bases, with 12 bases lying between them. This CDR3 comprises 14 residues.

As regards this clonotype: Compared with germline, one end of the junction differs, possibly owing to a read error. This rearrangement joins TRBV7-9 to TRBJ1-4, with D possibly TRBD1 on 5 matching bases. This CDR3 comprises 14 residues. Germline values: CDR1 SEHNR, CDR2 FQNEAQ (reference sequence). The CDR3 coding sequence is TGTGCCAGCAGCTTCCTGGGGGGGACTGAAAAACTGCTTTTT. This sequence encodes CASSFLGGTEKLLF.

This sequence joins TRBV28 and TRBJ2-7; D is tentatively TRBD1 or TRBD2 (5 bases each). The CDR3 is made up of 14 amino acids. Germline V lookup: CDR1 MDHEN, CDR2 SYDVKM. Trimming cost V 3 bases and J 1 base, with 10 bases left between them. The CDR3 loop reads CASSFVGVSYEQYF. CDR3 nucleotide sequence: TGTGCCAGCAGTTTCGTGGGGGTTTCCTACGAGCAGTACTTC. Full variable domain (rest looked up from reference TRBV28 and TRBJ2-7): DVKVTQSSRYLVKRTGEKVFLECVQDMDHENMFWYRQDPGLGLRLIYFSYDVKMKEKGDIPEGYSVSREKKERFSLILESASTNQTSMYLCASSFVGVSYEQYFGPGTRLTVT.

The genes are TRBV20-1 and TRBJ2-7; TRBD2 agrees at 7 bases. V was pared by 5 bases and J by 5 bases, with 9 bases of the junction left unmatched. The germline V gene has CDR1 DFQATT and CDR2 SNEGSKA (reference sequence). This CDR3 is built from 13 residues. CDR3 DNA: TGCAGTGCTGCGGGGGTCGGGATCCACGAGCAGTACTTC. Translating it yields CSAAGVGIHEQYF.

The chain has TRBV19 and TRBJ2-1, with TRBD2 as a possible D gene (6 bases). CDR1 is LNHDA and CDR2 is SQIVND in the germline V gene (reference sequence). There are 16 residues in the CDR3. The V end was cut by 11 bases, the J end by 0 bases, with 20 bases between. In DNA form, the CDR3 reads TGTGCCTGGAACCCAAGGAACGGGAGCTCCTACAATGAGCAGTTCTTC. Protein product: CAWNPRNGSSYNEQFF.